Sequencing of this TCR beta chain was carried out in a study of OX40 agonist ivuxolimab in advanced cancers. TCRdb's copy holds only in-frame clones and misses some; the assay was immunoSEQ multiplex PCR. Among about 79,000 clones listed, about 90% were seen once. Study-level results: Blood T cells, both CD4+ and CD8+, expanded clonally by week 6 at 0.1 to 3.0 mg/kg. Low normalized T-cell clonal expansion was additionally recorded for some nonresponders. Averaged across samples, CD8+ T cells carried more expanded clones than CD4+ did.

With 3 bases removed from V and 10 bases from J, the gap between germline ends came to 9 bases. This CDR3 is built from 11 residues. Germline V CDR1 and CDR2: MDHEN, SYDVKM. As to this clone: Its antigen is not identified.

The V and J genes are TRBV28 and TRBJ1-1; D is uncertain. The source was CD4+ or CD8+ T cells sorted from blood, collected in a trial of the OX40 agonist ivuxolimab. The sequence derives from an adult with an advanced solid tumor such as melanoma, head and neck, liver or kidney cancer. The CDR3 DNA reads TGTGCCAGCAGTTTGGGATCCGGAGCTTTCTTT. Translation: CASSLGSGAFF.